Reported below is one TCR beta chain. The target antigen is unknown. Nominally healthy donors provided the samples, though records likely missed some immune exposures. The entry originates in a study of cytomegalovirus exposure and HLA in healthy donors. Study background: Unique TCRs from HLA-typed donors, approximately 80 million of them, were held in an early data release. Study results and caveats: In a later analysis, parvovirus B19, influenza, CMV and Epstein-Barr virus appeared linked to several top co-occurrence clusters. Whilst most TCR sequences proved rare, a subset of public TCRs occurred across many donors.

Vbeta (60) and Jbeta (13) primers were used in the PCR. Only in-frame clones appear in the TCRdb table, and some are missing; sequencing was by immunoSEQ multiplex PCR. Of some 78,000 clones in the sample, approximately 69% were seen once. The receptor was isolated from a man aged 35 to 55 in good health and CMV-seropositive. The sample comprised PBMCs.

CDR3 DNA: TGTGCCAGCAGCGCCGGGACAGAAGATGGCTACACCTTC. Its protein product is CASSAGTEDGYTF. The V and J genes are TRBV9 and TRBJ1-2, with TRBD1 identical over 7 bases. The germline gives CDR1 SGDLS, CDR2 YYNGEE. V trimming: 3 bases; J trimming: 6 bases; junction bases outside the gene matches: 5. This CDR3 region has 13 residues.